The 21 T cell receptor beta chains below come from one sample, sequenced in a study of post-analysis software for immune sequencing data. Study-level results: Comparison of patients with controls showed five TRBV segments more frequent in patients, TRBV5-6, TRBV5-1 and TRBV20-1 among them.

Antigens for these TCRs are unknown. The library was made from cDNA and included unique molecular identifiers. In TCRdb, the PCR reads were re-called with MiXCR into one record per CDR3 protein. The sample lists about 500,000 distinct CDR3 sequences, less than 45% seen once, with around 10% in the top ten. Source material: blood. These receptors originate from a girl aged 10-17 years with multiple sclerosis.

This clonotype was seen only a few times. J is TRBJ1-1 and V is TRBV5-1; tentative D call: TRBD1 (5 bases). The CDR3 sequence is 14 residues long. Germline CDR1 SGHRS, CDR2 YFSETQ. V was clipped by 3 bases and J by 3 bases, with 12 bases between them. DNA of the CDR3: TGCGCCAGCAGCTGGGGGGATGGGGACACTGAAGCTTTCTTT. It yields the protein CASSWGDGDTEAFF.

The chain uses TRBV5-1 and TRBJ2-5, with D possibly being TRBD1 or TRBD2 (5 bases each). V shed 1 base and J shed 5 bases, with 18 bases lying between them. The CDR3 extends over 16 amino acids. CDR1 SGHRS and CDR2 YFSETQ come from the germline V gene. The CDR3 DNA is TGCGCCAGCAGCTTGATCGGGGCGCGCCTGATGGAGACCCAGTACTTC. Encoded protein: CASSLIGARLMETQYF. Together with reference TRBV5-1 and TRBJ2-5, the CDR3 gives the full variable domain: KAGVTQTPRYLIKTRGQQVTLSCSPISGHRSVSWYQQTPGQGLQFLFEYFSETQRNKGNFPGRFSGRQFSNSRSEMNVSTLELGDSALYLCASSLIGARLMETQYFGPGTRLLVL.

This chain links TRBV12-3 or TRBV12-4 with TRBJ2-7; weak D call: TRBD1 (6 bases). Trimming removed 5 bases at V and 4 bases at J, with 18 bases between. This CDR3 is 15 amino acids long. DNA for the CDR3: TGTGCCAGCAGTCCTTTACAGGGTAGAAAGTACGAGCAGTACTTC. This gives the protein CASSPLQGRKYEQYF.

The chain combines TRBV3-1 with TRBJ2-1, with D possibly matching TRBD2 (5 bases). This CDR3 is 16 amino acids long. In germline, CDR1 is LGHDT, CDR2 YNNKEL (reference sequence). The germline V and J ends were trimmed by 6 bases and 6 bases, with 21 bases remaining between them. The CDR3 DNA reads TGTGCCAGCAGTTCACGGTGGTTTCGGGGTGGCAATGAGCAGTTCTTC. Translated: CASSSRWFRGGNEQFF.

This clonotype was detected only a few times. J is TRBJ2-1 and V is TRBV7-2; TRBD2 is a possible D gene (6 bases). Germline V gene sequence: CDR1 SGHTA, CDR2 FQGNSA. The germline V and J ends were trimmed by 5 bases and 1 base, with 12 bases remaining between them. The CDR3 sequence is 15 residues long. CDR3 sequence: CASSTLGLSYNEQFF. The CDR3 DNA follows: TGTGCCAGCAGCACCCTGGGACTTTCCTACAATGAGCAGTTCTTC. Using reference TRBV7-2 and TRBJ2-1 for the parts outside the CDR3, the full variable domain is GAGVSQSPSNKVTEKGKDVELRCDPISGHTALYWYRQSLGQGLEFLIYFQGNSAPDKSGLPSDRFSAERTGGSVSTLTIQRTQQEDSAVYLCASSTLGLSYNEQFFGPGTRLTVL.

This chain joins TRBV20-1 and TRBJ1-2; perhaps TRBD1 as D (6 bases). V lost 5 bases to trimming and J lost 3 bases, with 16 bases between them. This CDR3 contains 14 residues. Looked up from germline, CDR1 is DFQATT and CDR2 is SNEGSKA (reference sequence). In DNA, the CDR3 is TGCAGTGCTGGGCTCGTGGGGGGCCACTATGGCTACACCTTC. It specifies CSAGLVGGHYGYTF.

This chain links TRBV7-2 with TRBJ2-4; 13 nucleotides line up with TRBD2. TRBJ2-7 explains the end of the DNA better; the J call may be wrong. Germline CDR1 and CDR2: SGHTA and FQGNSA. CDR3 length equals 17 residues. The CDR3 DNA follows: TGTGCCAGCAGCCTACGGACTAGCGGGAGAGCCTTCTACGAGCAGTACTTC. It translates to CASSLRTSGRAFYEQYF.

This clonotype turned up a few times. The chain combines TRBV5-1 with TRBJ2-1; D unclear. The length of the CDR3 is 15 residues. V lost 4 bases, J lost 6 bases, and 17 bases lay in between. Per the germline V gene, CDR1 is SGHRS and CDR2 is YFSETQ. The CDR3 reads CASSKETVLGNEQFF. The CDR3 bases are TGCGCCAGCAGCAAGGAAACAGTGCTGGGCAATGAGCAGTTCTTC.

The chain combines TRBV27 with TRBJ1-5; possible D gene TRBD1, 6 bases. The CDR3 contains 15 residues. Germline assignment: CDR1 MNHEY and CDR2 SMNVEV (reference sequence). V lost 4 bases to trimming and J lost 3 bases, with 13 bases between them. As DNA, the CDR3 is TGTGCCAGCAGTTCACAGGGTGGAACCAATCAGCCCCAGCATTTT. Protein sequence: CASSSQGGTNQPQHF.

This clonotype was counted a few times. V is TRBV7-2 and J is TRBJ1-6, with TRBD1 matching over 8 bases. Germline V gene sequence: CDR1 SGHTA, CDR2 FQGNSA. V shed 6 bases, J shed 2 bases, and the junction held 9 bases outside the gene matches. This CDR3 comprises 17 residues. The CDR3 is CASRPNRGMTYNSPLHF. CDR3 nucleotide sequence: TGTGCCAGCAGGCCCAACAGGGGGATGACCTATAATTCACCCCTCCACTTT.

This clonotype was detected only a few times. The V gene is TRBV11-1, the J gene TRBJ2-3; D perhaps matches TRBD1 (5 bases). Trimming left V 1 base short and J 5 bases short, with 19 bases between. The CDR3 runs 17 residues. In germline, CDR1 is SGHAT, CDR2 FQDESV (reference sequence). This CDR3 reads CASSLGRRGTGLDTQYF. In DNA form, the CDR3 reads TGTGCCAGCAGCTTAGGTCGTCGAGGCACAGGCTTAGATACGCAGTATTTT.

This chain links TRBV11-2 with TRBJ2-7, with TRBD2 matching 7 bases. CDR1 and CDR2 (germline): SGHAT, FQNNGV. Trimming at V came to 5 bases and at J to 3 bases, leaving 7 bases not matched to a gene. The CDR3 length is 14 residues. CDR3 sequence: CASSHLAAYYEQYF. The CDR3 DNA is TGTGCCAGCAGCCATCTAGCGGCCTACTACGAGCAGTACTTC.

J is TRBJ2-7 and V is TRBV6-2 or TRBV6-3; 11 bases align to TRBD1. Per germline, CDR1 MNHEY and CDR2 SVGEGT. J lost 3 bases, V lost 7 bases, and 8 bases had no gene match. CDR3 length: 15 amino acids. The DNA of the CDR3 is TGTGCCAGCAACGACGGGACAGGGGGTTTCTACGAGCAGTACTTC. This encodes CASNDGTGGFYEQYF.

This chain links TRBV29-1 with TRBJ2-5; D remains unclear. CDR1 is SQVTM, CDR2 ANQGSEA, per germline. V was shortened by 0 bases and J by 11 bases, with 16 bases between the two germline ends. This CDR3 has 13 amino acids. The CDR3 reads CSVEDGSRDEQYF. The CDR3, as DNA: TGCAGCGTTGAAGATGGTAGCAGAGATGAGCAGTACTTC.

The chain couples TRBV11-2 to TRBJ1-2; 8 bases line up with TRBD1. The CDR3 sequence is 15 residues long. Germline CDR1 is SGHAT and CDR2 is FQNNGV. Trimming at V came to 5 bases and at J to 2 bases, leaving 7 bases not matched to a gene. As DNA, the CDR3 is TGTGCCAGCAGCACTCGGGACAGGAAGAACTATGGCTACACCTTC. This codes for CASSTRDRKNYGYTF.

The sample holds many counts of this clonotype. The chain recombines TRBV14 with TRBJ2-3; D is perhaps TRBD2 (6 bases). Germline CDR1 reads SGHDN; CDR2 reads FVKESK. V lost 8 bases and J lost 4, with 19 bases in between. CDR3 length: 15 amino acids. The CDR3 region is CASAMGHGGADTQYF. CDR3 in DNA: TGTGCCAGCGCCATGGGCCACGGAGGGGCAGATACGCAGTATTTT.

Here the CDR3 DNA reads TGCAGCGTTGCGAACAGGAGCTCTGGAAACACCATATATTTT. It specifies CSVANRSSGNTIYF. The genes are TRBV29-1 and TRBJ1-3; the D gene is possibly TRBD1 (5 bases). This CDR3 contains 14 residues. CDR1 is SQVTM and CDR2 is ANQGSEA in the germline V gene. Trimming took 4 bases from V and 0 from J, leaving 10 bases between them.

The chain joins TRBV10-3 to TRBJ2-1; 12 bases are a match to TRBD2. CDR1 and CDR2 from the germline V gene are ENHRY and SYGVKD. The J segment lost 5 bases and the V segment lost 10 bases, leaving 6 bases of the junction unmatched. This CDR3 region has 14 residues. CDR3 nucleotide sequence: TGTGCCACCGGTCGGACTAGCGGGGACAATGAGCAGTTCTTC. As protein: CATGRTSGDNEQFF.

The chain links TRBV5-1 to TRBJ2-5; 7 bases are shared with TRBD1. J lost 11 bases, V lost 3 bases, and 13 bases had no gene match. This CDR3 is 14 amino acids long. Germline CDR1 reads SGHRS; CDR2 reads YFSETQ. The CDR3 bases are TGCGCCAGCAGCTGGGCAAGCCGACAGGGAGAGCAGTACTTC. It encodes CASSWASRQGEQYF. The full variable domain, with the rest looked up from reference TRBV5-1 and TRBJ2-5, is KAGVTQTPRYLIKTRGQQVTLSCSPISGHRSVSWYQQTPGQGLQFLFEYFSETQRNKGNFPGRFSGRQFSNSRSEMNVSTLELGDSALYLCASSWASRQGEQYFGPGTRLLVL.

In this sample, this clonotype turned up a few times. The V and J genes are TRBV7-2 and TRBJ2-7; no reliable D call. The CDR3 covers 13 residues. V dropped 4 bases and J dropped 6 bases, with 13 bases sitting between them. Germline-derived CDR1 and CDR2 are SGHTA and FQGNSA. The CDR3 nucleotides are TGTGCCAGCAGCTACGGGCTAGTGGGCGAGCAGTACTTC. This gives the protein CASSYGLVGEQYF.

The rearrangement joins TRBV4-1 to TRBJ2-7, with 9 bases fitting TRBD1. V was pared by 3 bases and J by 0 bases, with 9 bases of the junction left unmatched. CDR3 length equals 17 residues. CDR1 is MGHRA, CDR2 YSYEKL, per germline. The CDR3 DNA reads TGCGCCAGCAGCCACGCGATCACGGGACAGGGCTCCTACGAGCAGTACTTC. Translation: CASSHAITGQGSYEQYF.